The 23 T cell receptor beta chains listed next were all sequenced from one sample in a study of regulatory T cells in long-lasting Graves disease. Specified time point: newly diagnosed GD, antithyroid drugs for less than 3 months. Construction of the TCR library relied on RNA isolated from PBMCs. TCR beta libraries were built with iRepertoire HTBI primers and Arm-PCR of CDR3 regions. Each CDR3 protein is one row after TCRdb ran MiXCR on the multiplex PCR reads. The table records about 240,000 distinct CDR3 sequences, around 20% of them present only once. Here the sequenced sample was peripheral blood mononuclear cells (PBMCs), taken at new diagnosis, from a patient treated with antithyroid drugs. The receptors shown here come from a female donor with Graves disease.

This clonotype showed up many times. V and J are TRBV11-1 and TRBJ2-7, with D perhaps matching TRBD1 or TRBD2 (5 bases each). Germline CDR1 and CDR2: SGHAT and FQDESV (reference sequence). This CDR3 is built from 15 residues. The V gene lost 6 bases and the J gene lost 0 bases, with 15 bases spanning the gap. The CDR3 DNA reads as TGTGCCAGCAGTCGAGGACGGGGCCTCTCCTACGAGCAGTACTTC. Translated, it gives CASSRGRGLSYEQYF.

This clonotype was detected a few times. CDR3 DNA: TGTGCCAGCAGTTTATCGTCAAACTATGGCTACACCTTC. Amino acids: CASSLSSNYGYTF. V and J are TRBV28 and TRBJ1-2; D remains ambiguous. CDR1 is MDHEN and CDR2 is SYDVKM in the germline V gene. Trimming cost V 1 base and J 2 bases, with 5 bases left between them. CDR3 length: 13 amino acids.

This clonotype was counted many times. The chain uses TRBV7-2 and TRBJ2-7, with a possible D match to TRBD2 (5 bases). V lost 5 bases and J lost 9, with 26 bases in between. Germline loops: CDR1 SGHTA, CDR2 FQGNSA. The CDR3 runs to 16 residues. The CDR3 DNA reads TGTGCCAGCAGCCCTAGGGTTGGAGGACGGCCATTGGGGCAGTACTTC. Translation gives CASSPRVGGRPLGQYF.

The table lists this clonotype with many counts. The J gene is TRBJ2-1, the V gene TRBV27; 7 bases are a match to TRBD2. The CDR3 extends over 15 amino acids. The V and J ends lost 1 base and 6 bases, in that order; junction bases with no gene match: 6. CDR1 is MNHEY, CDR2 SMNVEV, per germline (reference sequence). CDR3 amino acids: CASSLCGRAINEQFF. The CDR3 DNA follows: TGTGCCAGCAGTTTATGTGGGAGGGCCATCAATGAGCAGTTCTTC.

The gene calls are TRBV11-1 and TRBJ1-6; 8 nucleotides agree with TRBD1. After removal of 6 bases from V and 9 bases from J, the junction contained 7 bases not matched to a gene. The CDR3 sequence is 14 residues long. Germline CDR1 and CDR2: SGHAT and FQDESV (reference sequence). CDR3 sequence reads: CASRLTGVSSPLHF. The CDR3 DNA follows: TGTGCCAGCAGATTGACAGGGGTCAGTTCACCCCTCCACTTT.

This clonotype was picked up many times. The V and J genes are TRBV5-4 and TRBJ2-5, with 12 bases matching TRBD1. The germline gives CDR1 SGHNT, CDR2 YYREEE (reference sequence). Trimming removed 5 bases from V and 5 bases from J; junction bases left unmatched: 7. The CDR3 loop spans 15 amino acids. The CDR3 DNA reads TGTGCCAGCAGTTCCGGGACAGGGGGCATGGAGACCCAGTACTTC. As protein: CASSSGTGGMETQYF.

This clonotype occurred many times. The chain links TRBV28 to TRBJ2-7; possibly TRBD2 for D (5 bases). Germline-derived CDR1 and CDR2 are MDHEN and SYDVKM. With 2 bases removed from V and 0 bases from J, the gap between germline ends came to 14 bases. The CDR3 is 16 amino acids. The CDR3 is CASSLVRTGGSYEQYF. The CDR3 DNA reads TGTGCCAGCAGTTTAGTCCGGACTGGCGGCTCCTACGAGCAGTACTTC.

This clonotype was observed a few times. The J gene is TRBJ1-2, the V gene TRBV7-9; D may be TRBD1 (5 bases). The germline V and J ends were trimmed by 2 bases and 7 bases, with 14 bases remaining between them. The V gene's germline CDR1 is SEHNR and CDR2 FQNEAQ (reference sequence). This CDR3 spans 14 amino acids. CDR3 DNA sequence: TGTGCCAGCAGCTTACCCCCAGGGACGGGTGGCTACACCTTC. Encoded protein: CASSLPPGTGGYTF.

The V gene is TRBV6-1, the J gene TRBJ2-7; 8 nucleotides align to TRBD1. The CDR3 is 13 amino acids. V lost 7 bases and J lost 3; bases outside the gene matches: 5. The V gene's germline CDR1 is MNHNS and CDR2 SASEGT. The CDR3, as DNA: TGTGCCAGCAACCCGGGACAGGACTACGAGCAGTACTTC. Encoded protein: CASNPGQDYEQYF.

In its sample, this clonotype was seen many times. The chain carries TRBV9 and TRBJ2-1; TRBD2 aligns across 13 bases. CDR1 is SGDLS and CDR2 is YYNGEE in the germline V gene. Losses at the gene ends were 4 bases for V and 6 bases for J; bases not matched to a gene: 7. The CDR3 covers 16 residues. For the CDR3, the DNA is TGTGCCAGCAGCCCCTTACTAGCGGGGGGGCCCAATGAGCAGTTCTTC. Translation gives CASSPLLAGGPNEQFF. Based on the CDR3 plus reference TRBV9 and TRBJ2-1, the full variable domain is DSGVTQTPKHLITATGQRVTLRCSPRSGDLSVYWYQQSLDQGLQFLIQYYNGEERAKGNILERFSAQQFPDLHSELNLSSLELGDSALYFCASSPLLAGGPNEQFFGPGTRLTVL.

This clonotype has a count of ten or more. The chain uses TRBV5-1 and TRBJ1-2; D is perhaps TRBD1 (5 bases). There are 14 residues in the CDR3. V was trimmed by 4 bases and J by 3 bases, leaving 13 bases between them. CDR1 SGHRS and CDR2 YFSETQ come from the germline V gene. The CDR3 reads CASSRDSPDYGYTF. The CDR3 DNA is TGCGCCAGCAGCCGGGACTCCCCGGACTATGGCTACACCTTC.

The sample holds many counts of this clonotype. The chain links TRBV7-2 to TRBJ1-1; 7 nucleotides agree with TRBD1. Germline CDR1 is SGHTA and CDR2 is FQGNSA. Trimming removed 6 bases from V and 1 base from J; junction bases left unmatched: 5. The CDR3 sequence is 14 residues long. Here the CDR3 DNA reads TGTGCCAGCAGTCGACAGGGAGCGAACACTGAAGCTTTCTTT. It codes for CASSRQGANTEAFF.

This clonotype was picked up many times. This chain links TRBV9 with TRBJ2-5; a possible D gene is TRBD1 (7 bases). V was shortened by 8 bases and J by 2 bases, with 13 bases between the two germline ends. This CDR3 region has 13 residues. CDR1 and CDR2 (germline): SGDLS, YYNGEE. CDR3 sequence: CASSTGTQETQYF. The CDR3, as DNA: TGTGCCAGTTCGACAGGGACTCAAGAGACCCAGTACTTC.

This clonotype showed up many times. The chain has TRBV5-6 and TRBJ2-5, with D tentatively TRBD1 (8 bases). V lost 0 bases and J 5 bases, leaving 14 bases between the germline ends. This CDR3 contains 15 residues. In germline, CDR1 is SGHDT, CDR2 YYEEEE. CDR3 nucleotide sequence: TGTGCCAGCAGCTTGGTTACAGGGGGAGGGGAGACCCAGTACTTC. Its protein product is CASSLVTGGGETQYF.

This clonotype was counted ten times or more. The J gene is TRBJ2-2, the V gene TRBV5-5; 9 bases map to TRBD2. Germline V CDR1 and CDR2: SGHKS, YYEKEE (reference sequence). The CDR3 extends over 17 amino acids. V shed 4 bases, J shed 8 bases, and the junction held 15 bases outside the gene matches. CDR3 bases: TGTGCCAGCAGCATACCGAGGAATAGCGGGAGTATGGGGGAGCTGTTTTTT. It codes for CASSIPRNSGSMGELFF. Supplemented by reference TRBV5-5 and TRBJ2-2, the full variable domain reads DAGVTQSPTHLIKTRGQQVTLRCSPISGHKSVSWYQQVLGQGPQFIFQYYEKEERGRGNFPDRFSARQFPNYSSELNVNALLLGDSALYLCASSIPRNSGSMGELFFGEGSRLTVL.

CDR3 in amino acids: CASSDTGRGETQYF. DNA for the CDR3: TGTGCCAGCAGTGACACAGGGAGAGGCGAGACCCAGTACTTC. The V call is TRBV2, the J call TRBJ2-5; D perhaps matches TRBD1 (6 bases). The germline V gene encodes CDR1 SNHLY and CDR2 FYNNEI. Between the trimmed V and J ends, which lost 3 bases and 5 bases, there was a span of 13 bases. The CDR3 runs 14 residues.

This clonotype has a handful of counts. The chain is built from TRBV5-1 and TRBJ2-2; D is perhaps TRBD2 (6 bases). CDR3 size: 15 residues. Looked up from germline, CDR1 is SGHRS and CDR2 is YFSETQ. Deletions cut 1 base from V and 2 bases from J, with 9 bases between. CDR3 DNA: TGCGCCAGCAGCTTGTGGGGGGACAACACCGGGGAGCTGTTTTTT. Residues: CASSLWGDNTGELFF. Full variable domain (missing parts from reference TRBV5-1 and TRBJ2-2): KAGVTQTPRYLIKTRGQQVTLSCSPISGHRSVSWYQQTPGQGLQFLFEYFSETQRNKGNFPGRFSGRQFSNSRSEMNVSTLELGDSALYLCASSLWGDNTGELFFGEGSRLTVL.

The chain carries TRBV2 and TRBJ2-7, with TRBD2 matching 7 bases. Per germline, CDR1 SNHLY and CDR2 FYNNEI. The CDR3 length is 14 residues. Losses at the gene ends were 3 bases for V and 4 bases for J; bases not matched to a gene: 6. CDR3 sequence reads: CASSESGMGYEQYF. CDR3 bases: TGTGCCAGCAGTGAGAGCGGGATGGGTTACGAGCAGTACTTC.

The table lists this clonotype with many counts. The rearrangement links TRBV5-5 to TRBJ1-3; 8 nucleotides line up with TRBD1. Germline values: CDR1 SGHKS, CDR2 YYEKEE (reference sequence). The CDR3 is made up of 16 amino acids. Trimming cost V 4 bases and J 0 bases; bases outside gene matches: 6. CDR3 in amino acids: CASSRAGQGSGNTIYF. DNA for the CDR3: TGTGCCAGCAGCCGAGCTGGACAGGGCTCTGGAAACACCATATATTTT.

There are many counts of this clonotype. The CDR3 DNA follows: TGTGCCAGCAGCCTCCGCGGACAGGGGAGCGAGCAGTACTTC. Translated: CASSLRGQGSEQYF. The genes are TRBV3-1 and TRBJ2-7; 9 positions agree with TRBD1. J gave up 6 bases and V 4 bases, and 7 bases lay outside the gene matches. The CDR3 spans 14 residues. Germline V gene sequence: CDR1 LGHDT, CDR2 YNNKEL (reference sequence).

Ten or more counts support this clonotype. This chain uses TRBV24-1 with TRBJ2-2; TRBD1 aligns across 8 bases. J was trimmed by 1 base and V by 4 bases; bases with no gene match: 4. From germline, CDR1 is KGHDR and CDR2 SFDVKD. The CDR3 is made up of 16 amino acids. As DNA, the CDR3 is TGTGCCACCAGTGACCCCGGACAGGGGAACACCGGGGAGCTGTTTTTT. Its translation is CATSDPGQGNTGELFF.

This clonotype showed up many times. V and J are TRBV20-1 and TRBJ1-5, with 9 bases aligning to TRBD1. Germline loops: CDR1 DFQATT, CDR2 SNEGSKA (reference sequence). This CDR3 has 14 residues. V dropped 3 bases and J dropped 3; count of bases not matched to a gene: 3. CDR3 amino acids: CSASRDRDNQPQHF. CDR3 DNA: TGCAGTGCTAGCCGGGACAGGGACAATCAGCCCCAGCATTTT.

To note about this clonotype: A single base separates this from a much larger clone, so it may be a read error. The missing conserved phenylalanine or tryptophan at the end of this CDR3 makes a read error likely. CDR3 sequence reads: CSASGGGAMYNEQFS. The CDR3 DNA sequence: TGCAGTGCATCGGGGGGGGGGGCTATGTACAATGAGCAGTTCTCC. This chain joins TRBV20-1 and TRBJ2-1, with 8 bases lining up with TRBD2. The CDR3 runs to 15 residues. CDR1 is DFQATT and CDR2 is SNEGSKA in the germline V gene (reference sequence). After removal of 6 bases from V and 4 bases from J, the junction contained 11 bases not matched to a gene.